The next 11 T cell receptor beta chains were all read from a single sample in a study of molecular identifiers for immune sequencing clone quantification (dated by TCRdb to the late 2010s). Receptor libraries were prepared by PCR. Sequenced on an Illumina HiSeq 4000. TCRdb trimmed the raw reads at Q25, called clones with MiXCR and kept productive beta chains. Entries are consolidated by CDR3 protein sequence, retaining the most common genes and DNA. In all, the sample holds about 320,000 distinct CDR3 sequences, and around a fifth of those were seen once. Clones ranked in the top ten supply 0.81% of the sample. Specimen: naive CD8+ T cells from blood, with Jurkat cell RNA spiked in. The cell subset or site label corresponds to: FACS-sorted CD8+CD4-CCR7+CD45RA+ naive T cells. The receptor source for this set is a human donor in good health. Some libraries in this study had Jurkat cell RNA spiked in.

This CDR3 is CASSQDLAAGAGPDKQFF. In DNA form, the CDR3 reads TGCGCCAGCAGCCAAGATTTGGCAGCGGGAGCGGGACCAGATAAGCAGTTCTTC. The V call is TRBV4-3, the J call TRBJ2-1; 8 nucleotides match TRBD2. The CDR3 spans 18 residues. V shed 0 bases, J shed 11 bases, and the junction held 18 bases outside the gene matches. CDR1 is LGHNA and CDR2 is YSLEER in the germline V gene.

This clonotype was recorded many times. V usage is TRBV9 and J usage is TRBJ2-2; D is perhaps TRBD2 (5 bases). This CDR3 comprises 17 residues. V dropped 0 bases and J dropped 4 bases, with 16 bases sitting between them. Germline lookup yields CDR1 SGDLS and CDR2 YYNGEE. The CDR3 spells CASSVGGGGFGTGELFF. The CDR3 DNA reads TGTGCCAGCAGCGTAGGTGGTGGAGGTTTCGGCACCGGGGAGCTGTTTTTT.

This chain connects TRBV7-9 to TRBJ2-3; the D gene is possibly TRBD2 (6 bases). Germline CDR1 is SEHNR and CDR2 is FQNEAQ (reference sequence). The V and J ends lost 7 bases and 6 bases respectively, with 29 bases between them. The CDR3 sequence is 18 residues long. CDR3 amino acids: CASIILLTTDPAGDTQYF. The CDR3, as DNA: TGTGCCAGCATCATCCTGCTAACGACAGACCCTGCGGGGGATACGCAGTATTTT.

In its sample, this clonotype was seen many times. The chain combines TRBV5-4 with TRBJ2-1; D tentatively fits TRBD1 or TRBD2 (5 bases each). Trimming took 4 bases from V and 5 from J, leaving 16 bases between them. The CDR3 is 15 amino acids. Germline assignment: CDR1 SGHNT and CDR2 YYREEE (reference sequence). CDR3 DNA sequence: TGTGCCAGCAGCGAAGGGGAGAACATTAACAATGAGCAGTTCTTC. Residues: CASSEGENINNEQFF.

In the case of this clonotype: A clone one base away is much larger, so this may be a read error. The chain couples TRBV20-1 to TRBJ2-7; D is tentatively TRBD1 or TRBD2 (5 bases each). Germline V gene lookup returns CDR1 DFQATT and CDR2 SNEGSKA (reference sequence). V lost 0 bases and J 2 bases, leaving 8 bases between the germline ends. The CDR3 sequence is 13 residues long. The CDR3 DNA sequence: TGCAGTGCTAGAGATGGGGGAACCTACGAGCAGTACTTC. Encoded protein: CSARDGGTYEQYF.

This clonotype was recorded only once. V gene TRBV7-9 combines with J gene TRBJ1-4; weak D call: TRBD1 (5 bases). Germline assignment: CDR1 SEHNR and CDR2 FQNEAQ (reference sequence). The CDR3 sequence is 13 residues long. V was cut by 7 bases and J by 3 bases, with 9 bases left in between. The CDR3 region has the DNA TGTGCCAGCAAAGGGGAAGCTAATGAAAAACTGTTTTTT. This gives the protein CASKGEANEKLFF.

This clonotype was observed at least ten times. The CDR3 bases are TGTGCCTGGAGTGTTTCTACCCGGGGCGAGCAGTACTTC. Its protein is CAWSVSTRGEQYF. V gene TRBV30 combines with J gene TRBJ2-7; D possibly corresponds to TRBD2 (5 bases). CDR1 GTSNPN and CDR2 SVGIG come from the germline V gene (reference sequence). This CDR3 is 13 amino acids long. Trimming stripped 0 bases from V and 6 bases from J, with 12 bases between.

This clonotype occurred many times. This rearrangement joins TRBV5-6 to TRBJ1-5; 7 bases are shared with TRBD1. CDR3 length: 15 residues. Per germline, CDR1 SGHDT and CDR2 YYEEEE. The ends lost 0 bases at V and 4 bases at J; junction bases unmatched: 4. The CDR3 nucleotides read TGTGCCAGCAGCTTGGTTCGGGACAGAAATCAGCCCCAGCATTTT. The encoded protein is CASSLVRDRNQPQHF.

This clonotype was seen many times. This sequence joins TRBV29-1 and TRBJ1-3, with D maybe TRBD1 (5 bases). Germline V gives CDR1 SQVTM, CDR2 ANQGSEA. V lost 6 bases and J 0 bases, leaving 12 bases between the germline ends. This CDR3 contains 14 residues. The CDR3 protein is CSVPVTDSGNTIYF. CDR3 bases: TGCAGCGTACCCGTGACAGACTCTGGAAACACCATATATTTT.

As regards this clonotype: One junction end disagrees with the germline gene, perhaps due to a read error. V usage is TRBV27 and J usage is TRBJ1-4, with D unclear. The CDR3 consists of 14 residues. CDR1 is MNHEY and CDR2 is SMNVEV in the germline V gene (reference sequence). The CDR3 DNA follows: TGTGCCAGCAGTCCCCGCGGGGTGGAGGAAAAACTGCTTTTT. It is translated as CASSPRGVEEKLLF.

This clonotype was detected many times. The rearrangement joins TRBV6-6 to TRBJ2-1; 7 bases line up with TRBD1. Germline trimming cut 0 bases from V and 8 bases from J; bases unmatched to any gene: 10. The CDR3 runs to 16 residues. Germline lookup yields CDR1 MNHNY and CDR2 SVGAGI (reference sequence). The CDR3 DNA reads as TGTGCCAGCAGTTACTCGAGACAGGGATTTAGCGATGAGCAGTTCTTC. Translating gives CASSYSRQGFSDEQFF.